What follows is one T cell receptor (beta chain) and its context. What it recognizes is unknown. Being one base from a much bigger clone, this may be a read error. The sample originates from a study of breast tumors, draining lymph nodes, adjacent tissues. CDR3 length equals 12 residues. V lost 8 bases to trimming and J lost 6 bases; unmatched junction nucleotides: 6. Germline V gene data show CDR1 as MNHEY and CDR2 as SVGEGT. In TCRdb, the multiplex PCR reads were re-called with MiXCR into one record per CDR3 protein. The sample carries tens of thousands of distinct CDR3 sequences, approximately 29% recorded once. General study results and limits: Luminal-like breast cancer showed significantly greater tumor-nontumor repertoire similarity than basal-like breast cancer did. Tumor TCR diversity was below lymph nodes but above nontumor tissue. The lymph node origin of tumor T cells was framed as consistent with a hypothesis, not demonstrated. Findings are consistent with lymph node origin and intratumoral expansion of most tumor T cells.

Breast cancer patients provided tissue from their axillary draining lymph nodes. This clonotype was obtained from a female donor with breast cancer. Some clones in this sample may be carry-over from other donors' samples. Sequencing was done on a sample of axillary lymph node tissue. The chain carries TRBV6-2 or TRBV6-3 and TRBJ2-7, with TRBD1 matching over 8 bases. The CDR3, as DNA: TGTGCCAGCGGACCGACAGGGGTCGAGCAGTACTTC. Its protein is CASGPTGVEQYF.